The entry that follows covers one T cell receptor beta chain sequence. Its antigen remains unidentified. These data belong to a study of cytomegalovirus exposure and HLA in healthy donors. Germline CDR1 reads MNHEY; CDR2 reads SMNVEV (reference sequence). CDR3 size: 13 residues. The ends were cut back, 5 bases at V and 5 bases at J, with 12 bases in the middle. The PCR ran on 60 Vbeta and 13 Jbeta primers. Profiling relied on immunoSEQ multiplex PCR, and the TCRdb table lists in-frame clones only, not all of them. The sample has approximately 130,000 clones, approximately 89% seen once. Study-wide results and caveats: Researchers reported in a later analysis that a missense DCLRE1C variant was tied to TCR beta V- and J-gene trimming. Rarity held for most TCR sequences, but there were some public TCRs that occurred in many donors.

The receptor was isolated from a woman aged 25-40 years in good health and CMV-seropositive. Sequenced input: PBMCs. The genes are TRBV27 and TRBJ2-5, with a weak D call TRBD1 (5 bases). The CDR3 here is CASSGAFGETQYF. DNA for the CDR3: TGTGCCAGCAGTGGGGCCTTTGGGGAGACCCAGTACTTC.